This T cell receptor (beta chain) was obtained from a study of breast tumors, draining lymph nodes, adjacent tissues. Germline V CDR1 and CDR2: SGHRS, YFSETQ. Trimming at V came to 6 bases and at J to 5 bases, leaving 12 bases not matched to a gene. The CDR3 is 16 amino acids. The lymph nodes were axillary draining lymph nodes from breast cancer patients. One entry per CDR3 protein results from TCRdb running MiXCR on the multiplex PCR reads. The sample lists about 130,000 distinct CDR3 sequences; approximately 20% were seen once. This clonotype was counted ten times or more. This sequence joins TRBV5-1 and TRBJ2-2; TRBD1 matches 8 bases. The sample taken for sequencing was axillary lymph node tissue. This receptor was obtained from a female donor with breast cancer. Some clones in this sample may be carry-over from other donors' samples. CDR3 coding DNA: TGCGCCAGCACCTGGCTAAGGACAGGGAATACCGGGGAGCTGTTTTTT. The encoded protein is CASTWLRTGNTGELFF.